The present T cell receptor beta chain was sequenced within a study of neurological immune-mediated disorders. This clonotype appeared many times. A single run covered 15-18 subjects with over 190 million TCR-beta sequences. Each CDR3 protein gets one entry after TCRdb re-called the 5' RACE reads with MiXCR. This sample has tens of thousands of distinct CDR3 sequences, with over 8.5% found just once. The germline V gene has CDR1 MNHEY and CDR2 SVGEGT. V lost 8 bases, J lost 1 base, and 5 bases lay in between. The CDR3 loop spans 11 amino acids. Time point in this sample: longitudinal time-point 1 (baseline).

The sequenced material came from PBMCs. The rearrangement joins TRBV6-2 or TRBV6-3 to TRBJ1-1; D gene uncertain. The TCR comes from a male donor with HTLV-1-associated myelopathy (HAM/TSP). The CDR3 DNA follows: TGTGCCAGCGGCAGGAACACTGAAGCTTTCTTT. It is translated as CASGRNTEAFF.